The sequence of this T cell receptor (beta chain) was determined in a study of CD8 T cells in ankylosing spondylitis. Points from the study as a whole: A TCR beta motif of roughly eight highly homologous variants appeared characteristic of ankylosing spondylitis blood. Those disease-linked clones were CD8+; they were also relatively rare in peripheral blood. Matched synovial fluid from ankylosing spondylitis patients was reported to be enriched for disease-linked clones. Past research had described some motif variants in reactive arthritis synovial fluid and blood.

This clonotype showed up many times. Its specificity is unknown. There are 15 residues in the CDR3. The V gene end was trimmed by 6 bases and the J gene end by 0 bases; junction bases not matched to a gene: 8. Germline-derived CDR1 and CDR2 are SGHRS and YFSETQ. In TCRdb, the 5' RACE reads were re-called with MiXCR into one record per CDR3 protein. The sample has 130,000 or so distinct CDR3 sequences, roughly 6.6% seen once; the top ten hold more than 9%. Sequences were obtained from blood, either unsorted or a sorted T cell fraction (not recorded which). This rearrangement joins TRBV5-1 to TRBJ2-5; 7 bases are shared with TRBD1. The TCR originated in a male donor with ankylosing spondylitis or in good health (not recorded which). DNA of the CDR3: TGCGCCAGCAACGACAGGGTTTCGGACCAAGAGACCCAGTACTTC. Protein product: CASNDRVSDQETQYF. The full variable domain, rest sourced from reference TRBV5-1 and TRBJ2-5, is KAGVTQTPRYLIKTRGQQVTLSCSPISGHRSVSWYQQTPGQGLQFLFEYFSETQRNKGNFPGRFSGRQFSNSRSEMNVSTLELGDSALYLCASNDRVSDQETQYFGPGTRLLVL.